These 29 T cell receptor beta chains share one sample of origin, sequenced in a study of blood T cell repertoires in COVID-19. Here immunoSEQ multiplex PCR was the method, and the copy in TCRdb shows in-frame clones only, minus some. The sample yields about 200,000 clones, approximately 90% seen once. The sequencing sample was made of peripheral blood. The receptors stem from a man aged 45-60 years with acute or convalescent COVID-19.

The V call is TRBV6-5, the J call TRBJ1-5, with D perhaps matching TRBD1 (6 bases). Germline-derived CDR1 and CDR2 are MNHEY and SVGAGI. The CDR3 is made up of 14 amino acids. Trimming shortened V by 7 bases and J by 6 bases, and 16 bases separated the two germline ends. As DNA, the CDR3 is TGTGCCAGCACCGTCAGGGGTAAAAGTCAGCCCCAGCATTTT. Protein product: CASTVRGKSQPQHF.

The chain combines TRBV6-2 or TRBV6-3 with TRBJ2-2; no clear D gene. This CDR3 contains 16 residues. V lost 0 bases, J lost 0 bases, and 8 bases lay in between. The germline V gene has CDR1 MNHEY and CDR2 SVGEGT. DNA for the CDR3: TGTGCCAGCAGTTACTCGGAGACCACGAACACCGGGGAGCTGTTTTTT. This sequence encodes CASSYSETTNTGELFF.

The CDR3 nucleotides read TGTGCCAGTAGTATATCCGTTTATAATTCACCCCTCCACTTT. It translates to CASSISVYNSPLHF. This chain connects TRBV19 to TRBJ1-6; D call uncertain. The CDR3 totals 14 residues. Deletions cut 2 bases from V and 4 bases from J, with 6 bases between. Germline CDR1 and CDR2: LNHDA and SQIVND (reference sequence).

This clone occurred once. This chain connects TRBV25-1 to TRBJ2-5; 10 positions match TRBD2. V was clipped by 2 bases and J by 8 bases; unmatched bases: 8. From germline, CDR1 is MGHDK and CDR2 SYGVNS. The CDR3 sequence is 15 residues long. CDR3 coding DNA: TGTGCCAGCAGTGAAGGTAGCGGGGGGCACCCCACCCAGTACTTC. This sequence encodes CASSEGSGGHPTQYF.

The chain uses TRBV9 and TRBJ2-1; 7 nucleotides line up with TRBD1. In germline, CDR1 is SGDLS, CDR2 YYNGEE. The CDR3 is 20 amino acids. V lost 1 base to trimming and J lost 2 bases; unmatched junction nucleotides: 18. CDR3 sequence (DNA): TGTGCCAGCAGCGTAAGCCAAGGGCAGGGGGTAGGAGTGGCCTACAATGAGCAGTTCTTC. Translation: CASSVSQGQGVGVAYNEQFF.

This clone was seen a handful of times. CDR3 region: CASTPGQRAEAFF. CDR3 DNA: TGTGCCAGCACCCCCGGTCAGCGAGCCGAAGCTTTCTTT. The chain combines TRBV7-9 with TRBJ1-1, with unresolved D. The germline CDR1 and CDR2 sequences are SEHNR and FQNEAQ (reference sequence). The CDR3 is 13 amino acids. Trimming cost V 7 bases and J 8 bases, with 17 bases left between them.

This clone was counted between two and nine times. The chain uses TRBV6-6 and TRBJ1-6, with a weak D call TRBD1 (5 bases). Per the germline V gene, CDR1 is MNHNY and CDR2 is SVGAGI (reference sequence). This CDR3 is 14 amino acids long. V lost 7 bases and J 8 bases, leaving 15 bases between the germline ends. The DNA of the CDR3 is TGTGCCAGCAACCACGGGGGGTTGGATTCACCCCTCCACTTT. Amino acid sequence: CASNHGGLDSPLHF.

The chain employs TRBV7-6 and TRBJ2-5; 10 bases are shared with TRBD2. The V gene end was trimmed by 3 bases and the J gene end by 5 bases; junction bases not matched to a gene: 9. Germline V gene lookup returns CDR1 SGHVS and CDR2 FNYEAQ. This CDR3 spans 16 amino acids. The CDR3, as DNA: TGTGCCAGCAGCTTTGGCCGAGCGGGGGGGCCGGAGACCCAGTACTTC. It translates to CASSFGRAGGPETQYF.

In this sample, this clone turned up a few times. V usage is TRBV7-9 and J usage is TRBJ2-2; D is ambiguous. CDR1 is SEHNR, CDR2 FQNEAQ, per germline (reference sequence). The CDR3 extends over 15 amino acids. Trimming pared 1 base from V and 8 bases from J, leaving 14 bases between. The CDR3 DNA is TGTGCCAGCAGCTTAGGTTCAGGAAGATCGGGGGAGCTGTTTTTT. It translates to CASSLGSGRSGELFF.

The chain carries TRBV29-1 and TRBJ2-7; D is perhaps TRBD1 (5 bases). Germline loops: CDR1 SQVTM, CDR2 ANQGSEA. The CDR3 runs to 12 residues. The V end was cut by 3 bases, the J end by 4 bases, with 10 bases between. Here the CDR3 reads CSVEGRAYEQYF. In nucleotides, the CDR3 is TGCAGCGTTGAGGGCAGGGCGTACGAGCAGTACTTC.

V is TRBV20-1 and J is TRBJ1-1, with 7 bases aligning to TRBD1. CDR3 length: 14 residues. The ends lost 5 bases at V and 5 bases at J; junction bases unmatched: 11. Germline V lookup: CDR1 DFQATT, CDR2 SNEGSKA (reference sequence). The CDR3: CSAGGGQWATEAFF. CDR3 DNA: TGCAGTGCTGGTGGGGGACAGTGGGCAACTGAAGCTTTCTTT.

This clone appeared a single time. The V and J genes are TRBV19 and TRBJ1-1; D is undetermined. V lost 1 base and J lost 0, with 15 bases in between. The germline V gene encodes CDR1 LNHDA and CDR2 SQIVND (reference sequence). The CDR3 sequence is 17 residues long. This CDR3 reads CASSIGRGYGMNTEAFF. The DNA of the CDR3 is TGTGCCAGTAGTATAGGTCGCGGGTACGGGATGAACACTGAAGCTTTCTTT.

The chain uses TRBV21-1 and TRBJ2-2; the DNA was not compared with TRBD1, the D call given in the table. TRBV21-1 is classified as a pseudogene. The CDR3 is 24 amino acids. The CDR3 DNA reads as TGTGCCAGCAGCAAAATCGGGTCTCCGGAGACAGGGGTAACCCCAGGACCTAACACCGGGGAGCTGTTTTTT. Protein sequence: CASSKIGSPETGVTPGPNTGELFF.

The chain carries TRBV5-1 and TRBJ1-4, with 9 bases matching TRBD1. Germline CDR1 reads SGHRS; CDR2 reads YFSETQ. The CDR3 length is 14 residues. With 3 bases clipped from V and 5 bases from J, the junction kept 2 bases outside the gene matches. The CDR3 protein is CASSWGTGNEKLFF. The DNA of the CDR3 is TGCGCCAGCAGCTGGGGGACAGGGAATGAAAAACTGTTTTTT.

This clone has only one observation. The chain employs TRBV18 and TRBJ1-3; weak D call: TRBD1 (6 bases). V was cut by 3 bases and J by 0 bases, with 12 bases left in between. There are 16 residues in the CDR3. CDR1 is KGHSH and CDR2 is LQKENI in the germline V gene. CDR3 sequence (DNA): TGTGCCAGCTCACCGGGGGCAGCCGACTCTGGAAACACCATATATTTT. Translation: CASSPGAADSGNTIYF.

The V and J genes are TRBV6-5 and TRBJ1-1, with D maybe TRBD1 (6 bases). The V and J ends lost 2 bases and 7 bases respectively, with 14 bases between them. The CDR3 extends over 14 amino acids. Germline-derived CDR1 and CDR2 are MNHEY and SVGAGI. CDR3 in amino acids: CASSYGGGRLEAFF. CDR3 coding DNA: TGTGCCAGCAGTTACGGCGGGGGCCGACTTGAAGCTTTCTTT.

This clone was detected a few times. CDR3 loop: CASSLDITEAFF. The CDR3 DNA sequence: TGTGCCAGCAGCTTAGATATCACTGAAGCTTTCTTT. The gene calls are TRBV7-9 and TRBJ1-1; D call uncertain. Germline CDR1 reads SEHNR; CDR2 reads FQNEAQ (reference sequence). The V end lost 1 base, the J end lost 4 bases, and 4 bases lay between the germline ends. This CDR3 has 12 residues.

The rearrangement uses TRBV2 and TRBJ1-3; D gene unclear. The germline V gene has CDR1 SNHLY and CDR2 FYNNEI. The V end was cut by 7 bases, the J end by 4 bases, with 14 bases between. The length of the CDR3 is 14 residues. The CDR3: CASTEGGIGNTIYF. For the CDR3, the DNA is TGTGCCAGCACGGAGGGTGGGATAGGAAACACCATATATTTT. Based on the CDR3 plus reference TRBV2 and TRBJ1-3, the full variable domain is EPEVTQTPSHQVTQMGQEVILRCVPISNHLYFYWYRQILGQKVEFLVSFYNNEISEKSEIFDDQFSVERPDGSNFTLKIRSTKLEDSAMYFCASTEGGIGNTIYFGEGSWLTVV.

This clone was observed a single time. J is TRBJ1-2 and V is TRBV5-8, with 9 bases matching TRBD1. The germline CDR1 and CDR2 sequences are SGHTS and YDEGEE. The CDR3 consists of 15 residues. J was trimmed by 5 bases and V by 4 bases; bases with no gene match: 9. Here the CDR3 reads CASSLEQGASYGYTF. The CDR3 coding sequence is TGTGCCAGCAGCCTAGAACAGGGGGCCAGTTATGGCTACACCTTC.

The chain recombines TRBV14 with TRBJ1-2; D is unresolved. CDR1 is SGHDN and CDR2 is FVKESK in the germline V gene. Trimming shortened V by 5 bases and J by 5 bases, and 6 bases separated the two germline ends. The CDR3 is 11 residues long. The CDR3 DNA follows: TGTGCCAGCAGCAGCAATTATGGCTACACCTTC. Translated, it gives CASSSNYGYTF.

The J gene is TRBJ1-1, the V gene TRBV5-1, with D possibly being TRBD1 (5 bases). Germline loops: CDR1 SGHRS, CDR2 YFSETQ. The V gene lost 0 bases and the J gene lost 5 bases, with 11 bases spanning the gap. CDR3 size: 14 residues. Written as DNA, the CDR3 is TGCGCCAGCAGCTTGGACTTCTCAGGGACTGAAGCTTTCTTT. This encodes CASSLDFSGTEAFF.

This chain joins TRBV13 and TRBJ2-7; D possibly corresponds to TRBD2 (6 bases). Germline lookup yields CDR1 PRHDT and CDR2 FYEKMQ (reference sequence). The V and J ends lost 3 bases and 7 bases respectively, with 13 bases between them. The CDR3 has 13 amino acids. CDR3 amino acids: CASSLGLPMEQYF. DNA of the CDR3: TGTGCCAGCAGCTTGGGACTTCCAATGGAGCAGTACTTC.

This chain uses TRBV6-5 with TRBJ2-5, with 12 bases that match TRBD1. CDR3 length equals 15 residues. From germline, CDR1 is MNHEY and CDR2 SVGAGI. V was clipped by 5 bases and J by 5 bases; unmatched bases: 6. CDR3 DNA sequence: TGTGCCAGCAGTCACCGGGACAGGGGGCAGGAGACCCAGTACTTC. It translates to CASSHRDRGQETQYF.

The chain employs TRBV12-3 or TRBV12-4 and TRBJ1-1; D is ambiguous. The V end was cut by 4 bases, the J end by 1 base, with 7 bases between. CDR3 length: 13 amino acids. This CDR3 is CASSYRENTEAFF. In DNA form, the CDR3 reads TGTGCCAGCAGTTATCGAGAGAACACTGAAGCTTTCTTT.

The gene calls are TRBV6-4 and TRBJ2-1; D is perhaps TRBD2 (6 bases). This CDR3 has 14 amino acids. Trimming left V 4 bases short and J 3 bases short, with 10 bases between. Germline V gene data show CDR1 as MRHNA and CDR2 as SNTAGT. Written as DNA, the CDR3 is TGTGCCAGCAGTGCGGACGGGGGCTACAATGAGCAGTTCTTC. Protein sequence: CASSADGGYNEQFF.

The chain joins TRBV11-2 to TRBJ2-3; 9 positions agree with TRBD2. CDR3 length equals 16 residues. CDR1 and CDR2 from the germline V gene are SGHAT and FQNNGV. Trimming cost V 6 bases and J 5 bases; bases outside gene matches: 12. In DNA, the CDR3 is TGTGCCAGCAGGGGGCGGAGCGGGGGGCCAGGAGATACGCAGTATTTT. The encoded protein is CASRGRSGGPGDTQYF.

This clone was seen a single time. This chain links TRBV18 with TRBJ1-2; 8 nucleotides agree with TRBD1. The CDR3 totals 13 residues. V lost 3 bases, J lost 6 bases, and 3 bases stayed unmatched. Per germline, CDR1 KGHSH and CDR2 LQKENI. CDR3 loop: CASSPTGEDGYTF. The CDR3 nucleotides read TGTGCCAGCTCACCGACAGGGGAGGATGGCTACACCTTC.

The V and J genes are TRBV2 and TRBJ2-3; 8 nucleotides align to TRBD1. V lost 7 bases to trimming and J lost 5 bases; unmatched junction nucleotides: 8. Germline-derived CDR1 and CDR2 are SNHLY and FYNNEI. The CDR3 spans 14 residues. CDR3 DNA sequence: TGTGCCAGCACCAGGGGGCAAATGGTAGATACGCAGTATTTT. It translates to CASTRGQMVDTQYF.

CDR3 nucleotides: TGCGCCAGCAGCTCAAACGGAGGATCTGGAAACACCATATATTTT. Translated, it gives CASSSNGGSGNTIYF. The chain employs TRBV5-1 and TRBJ1-3; D not resolved. V was cut by 3 bases and J by 1 base, with 11 bases left in between. The V gene's germline CDR1 is SGHRS and CDR2 YFSETQ. This CDR3 region has 15 residues.